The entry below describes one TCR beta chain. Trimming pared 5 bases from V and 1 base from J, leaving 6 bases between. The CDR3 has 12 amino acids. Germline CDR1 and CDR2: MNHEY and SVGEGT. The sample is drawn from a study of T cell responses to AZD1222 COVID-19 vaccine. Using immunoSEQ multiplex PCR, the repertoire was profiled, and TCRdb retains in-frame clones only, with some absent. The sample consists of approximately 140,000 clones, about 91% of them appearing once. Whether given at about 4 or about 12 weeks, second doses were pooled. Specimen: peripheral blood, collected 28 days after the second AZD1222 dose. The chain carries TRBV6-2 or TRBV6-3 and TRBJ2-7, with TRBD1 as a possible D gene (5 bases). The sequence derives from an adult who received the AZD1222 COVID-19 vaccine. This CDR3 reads CASSRGSYEQYF. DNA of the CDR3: TGTGCCAGCAGTAGGGGATCCTACGAGCAGTACTTC.